The 32 T cell receptor beta chains given below trace back to one sample, sequenced in a study of blood T cell repertoires in COVID-19. Libraries were prepared by immunoSEQ multiplex PCR; TCRdb keeps only in-frame clonotypes and omits some of them. The sample includes about 140,000 clones, around 87% of them seen just once. Source material: peripheral blood. The receptors here all came from a human donor in a cohort sampled during active COVID-19.

The chain combines TRBV5-1 with TRBJ2-1; TRBD1 is a possible D gene (6 bases). This CDR3 comprises 15 residues. The germline V gene encodes CDR1 SGHRS and CDR2 YFSETQ. V was trimmed by 4 bases and J by 1 base, leaving 12 bases between them. CDR3 in amino acids: CASSPQGQSYNEQFF. CDR3 DNA: TGCGCCAGCAGCCCGCAGGGACAATCCTACAATGAGCAGTTCTTC.

The V and J genes are TRBV5-1 and TRBJ1-4; 9 bases fit TRBD1. Germline V gene sequence: CDR1 SGHRS, CDR2 YFSETQ. The V gene end was trimmed by 0 bases and the J gene end by 7 bases; junction bases not matched to a gene: 4. This CDR3 spans 15 amino acids. The CDR3 loop reads CASSLAGTGTEKLFF. The CDR3 DNA reads TGCGCCAGCAGCTTGGCCGGGACAGGGACTGAAAAACTGTTTTTT. The entire variable domain, with the rest obtained from reference TRBV5-1 and TRBJ1-4, is as follows: KAGVTQTPRYLIKTRGQQVTLSCSPISGHRSVSWYQQTPGQGLQFLFEYFSETQRNKGNFPGRFSGRQFSNSRSEMNVSTLELGDSALYLCASSLAGTGTEKLFFGSGTQLSVL.

The rearrangement uses TRBV23-1 and TRBJ2-3; TRBD1 agrees at 10 bases. TRBV23-1 is classed as an ORF, of uncertain function. V was clipped by 5 bases and J by 5 bases; unmatched bases: 7. The CDR3 extends over 15 amino acids. The CDR3 reads CASSDDRGLGDTQYF. The CDR3 DNA is TGCGCCAGCAGTGATGACAGGGGGCTTGGAGATACGCAGTATTTT.

The chain uses TRBV6-6 and TRBJ2-2; maybe TRBD2 (6 bases). V lost 3 bases, J lost 1 base, and 9 bases lay in between. The CDR3 sequence is 15 residues long. Germline V CDR1 and CDR2: MNHNY, SVGAGI (reference sequence). The CDR3, as DNA: TGTGCCAGCAGTTATGGGCGGGGGAACACCGGGGAGCTGTTTTTT. It is translated as CASSYGRGNTGELFF.

The chain carries TRBV7-9 and TRBJ2-5; D gene ambiguous. Trimming cost V 7 bases and J 5 bases, with 11 bases left between them. The CDR3 runs 12 residues. Germline V gives CDR1 SEHNR, CDR2 FQNEAQ (reference sequence). CDR3 residues: CASTRARETQYF. The CDR3 nucleotides are TGTGCCAGCACCAGAGCTCGGGAGACCCAGTACTTC.

The V and J genes are TRBV4-2 and TRBJ2-7; the match to TRBD2 covers 8 bases. This CDR3 spans 16 amino acids. The ends lost 5 bases at V and 7 bases at J; junction bases unmatched: 16. Germline assignment: CDR1 LGHNA and CDR2 YNFKEQ. CDR3 loop: CASSGSSGTRVGEQYF. CDR3 in DNA: TGTGCCAGCAGCGGATCCTCCGGGACTAGGGTGGGGGAGCAGTACTTC.

The genes are TRBV9 and TRBJ1-1, with TRBD1 matching over 7 bases. Trimming removed 0 bases from V and 8 bases from J; junction bases left unmatched: 13. Germline CDR1 reads SGDLS; CDR2 reads YYNGEE. The CDR3 consists of 16 residues. The CDR3 loop is CASSVGSGTDRREAFF. DNA of the CDR3: TGTGCCAGCAGCGTAGGGTCCGGGACAGATAGGAGGGAAGCTTTCTTT.

V gene TRBV10-1 combines with J gene TRBJ2-1; TRBD2 is a possible D gene (6 bases). The CDR3 has 15 residues. Trimming took 7 bases from V and 0 from J, leaving 13 bases between them. CDR1 WNHNN and CDR2 SYGVQD come from the germline V gene (reference sequence). CDR3 in amino acids: CASTPGLSSYNEQFF. DNA of the CDR3: TGCGCCAGCACCCCGGGACTTAGCTCCTACAATGAGCAGTTCTTC.

The chain employs TRBV5-1 and TRBJ2-5; 13 bases line up with TRBD2. The CDR3 is 16 residues long. CDR1 SGHRS and CDR2 YFSETQ come from the germline V gene. J lost 5 bases, V lost 2 bases, and 6 bases had no gene match. The CDR3 bases are TGCGCCAGCAGCTTTACTAGCGGGGGGGCCCAGGAGACCCAGTACTTC. Translating it yields CASSFTSGGAQETQYF.

The chain is built from TRBV5-5 and TRBJ1-5, with 10 positions matching TRBD1. V shed 0 bases and J 5 bases; nucleotides not matched to a gene: 8. The CDR3 is made up of 17 amino acids. Looked up from germline, CDR1 is SGHKS and CDR2 is YYEKEE (reference sequence). The CDR3 loop reads CASSLGQGAQTYQPQHF. In DNA, the CDR3 is TGTGCCAGCAGCTTGGGACAGGGGGCCCAAACCTATCAGCCCCAGCATTTT.

The genes are TRBV9 and TRBJ2-1; perhaps TRBD2 as D (5 bases). V lost 0 bases and J 1 base, leaving 11 bases between the germline ends. Germline values: CDR1 SGDLS, CDR2 YYNGEE. The CDR3 runs to 16 residues. CDR3 DNA: TGTGCCAGCAGCGTAGTGTCCCGGACTTCCTACAATGAGCAGTTCTTC. Amino acids: CASSVVSRTSYNEQFF.

J is TRBJ1-6 and V is TRBV16, with 8 bases lining up with TRBD1. The CDR3 covers 18 residues. V shed 3 bases, J shed 5 bases, and the junction held 12 bases outside the gene matches. Germline V CDR1 and CDR2: KGHSY, FQNENV. The CDR3 region is CASSHGQGPPLDNSPLHF. CDR3 bases: TGTGCCAGCAGCCACGGACAGGGCCCGCCCCTTGATAATTCACCCCTCCACTTT.

This chain links TRBV7-2 with TRBJ2-2, with 10 bases aligning to TRBD2. There are 15 residues in the CDR3. Germline values: CDR1 SGHTA, CDR2 FQGNSA. The ends lost 3 bases at V and 8 bases at J; junction bases unmatched: 6. This CDR3 is CASSFTSGAGGELFF. The CDR3 region has the DNA TGTGCCAGCAGCTTTACTAGCGGGGCAGGAGGGGAGCTGTTTTTT.

The chain employs TRBV6-1 and TRBJ1-5; possibly TRBD1 for D (6 bases). Germline assignment: CDR1 MNHNS and CDR2 SASEGT. The CDR3 sequence is 13 residues long. Deletions cut 3 bases from V and 11 bases from J, with 14 bases between. In DNA form, the CDR3 reads TGTGCCAGCAGTGATAGGGGGACCATGGCCCAGCATTTT. This codes for CASSDRGTMAQHF.

The table lists this clone with a count of one. The CDR3 is CASSDTGTGGYEQYF. CDR3 DNA sequence: TGTGCCAGCAGCGACACCGGGACAGGGGGCTACGAGCAGTACTTC. V gene TRBV28 combines with J gene TRBJ2-7; 11 bases line up with TRBD1. This CDR3 spans 15 amino acids. After removal of 6 bases from V and 3 bases from J, the junction contained 7 bases not matched to a gene. From germline, CDR1 is MDHEN and CDR2 SYDVKM.

The chain employs TRBV24-1 and TRBJ1-5, with 7 bases identical to TRBD1. The CDR3 totals 14 residues. Trimming at V came to 4 bases and at J to 4 bases, leaving 3 bases not matched to a gene. Looked up from germline, CDR1 is KGHDR and CDR2 is SFDVKD. CDR3 sequence: CATSDGTANQPQHF. Here the CDR3 DNA reads TGTGCCACCAGTGACGGGACAGCTAATCAGCCCCAGCATTTT.

The rearrangement joins TRBV7-9 to TRBJ2-5, with TRBD2 matching 10 bases. V was pared by 1 base and J by 5 bases, with 10 bases of the junction left unmatched. Germline V gene lookup returns CDR1 SEHNR and CDR2 FQNEAQ (reference sequence). CDR3 length equals 17 residues. CDR3 sequence: CASSLGGLAESSETQYF. CDR3 in DNA: TGTGCCAGCAGCTTAGGAGGACTAGCGGAGTCGTCGGAGACCCAGTACTTC.

The chain has TRBV4-2 and TRBJ1-4; D call uncertain. Germline CDR1 and CDR2: LGHNA and YNFKEQ. V lost 0 bases and J lost 6, with 17 bases in between. The CDR3 runs to 17 residues. The chain's CDR3 is CASSQELTAGSHEKLFF. CDR3 DNA sequence: TGTGCCAGCAGCCAAGAGTTGACCGCGGGCTCCCATGAAAAACTGTTTTTT.

The chain combines TRBV13 with TRBJ2-7; 8 bases match TRBD2. With V trimmed by 4 bases and J by 3 bases, 2 bases remained unmatched. CDR3 size: 13 residues. From germline, CDR1 is PRHDT and CDR2 FYEKMQ (reference sequence). The CDR3 DNA reads TGTGCCAGCAGCTACGGGACTAGCTACGAGCAGTACTTC. This translates into CASSYGTSYEQYF. The full variable domain, completed using reference TRBV13 and TRBJ2-7, is AAGVIQSPRHLIKEKRETATLKCYPIPRHDTVYWYQQGPGQDPQFLISFYEKMQSDKGSIPDRFSAQQFSDYHSELNMSSLELGDSALYFCASSYGTSYEQYFGPGTRLTVT.

The CDR3 bases are TGCGCCAGCAGCTTAGGGGAGGGAAACATTCAGTACTTC. Its translation is CASSLGEGNIQYF. The V call is TRBV5-1, the J call TRBJ2-4, with TRBD2 matching over 7 bases. The germline V gene has CDR1 SGHRS and CDR2 YFSETQ. CDR3 length equals 13 residues. V lost 2 bases and J lost 6; bases outside the gene matches: 2.

This rearrangement joins TRBV2 to TRBJ1-6; D might be TRBD1 (6 bases). Per the germline V gene, CDR1 is SNHLY and CDR2 is FYNNEI. V shed 6 bases and J shed 10 bases, with 13 bases lying between them. The CDR3 is 13 residues long. CDR3 DNA: TGTGCCAGCAGCCCGGACAGAAAGTCACCCCTCCACTTT. Protein: CASSPDRKSPLHF. Variable domain in full (rest from reference TRBV2 and TRBJ1-6): EPEVTQTPSHQVTQMGQEVILRCVPISNHLYFYWYRQILGQKVEFLVSFYNNEISEKSEIFDDQFSVERPDGSNFTLKIRSTKLEDSAMYFCASSPDRKSPLHFGNGTRLTVT.

The V gene is TRBV27, the J gene TRBJ2-1, with 13 bases fitting TRBD2. The V gene's germline CDR1 is MNHEY and CDR2 SMNVEV (reference sequence). This CDR3 spans 16 amino acids. V was pared by 0 bases and J by 7 bases, with 3 bases of the junction left unmatched. CDR3: CASSLSLGLAGNEQFF. CDR3 coding DNA: TGTGCCAGCAGTTTATCACTGGGACTAGCGGGGAATGAGCAGTTCTTC.

The chain joins TRBV5-1 to TRBJ2-1; 14 bases match TRBD2. This CDR3 is 18 amino acids long. Germline V gives CDR1 SGHRS, CDR2 YFSETQ. Trimming at V came to 4 bases and at J to 3 bases, leaving 9 bases not matched to a gene. The CDR3 sequence is CASSKQGGLAGGYNEQFF. CDR3 nucleotides: TGCGCCAGCAGCAAACAGGGTGGACTAGCGGGAGGCTACAATGAGCAGTTCTTC.

The CDR3 DNA follows: TGTGCCAGCAGGCGGGAAACGAACCACAATGAGCAGTTCTTC. This encodes CASRRETNHNEQFF. The V call is TRBV2, the J call TRBJ2-1; a possible D gene is TRBD2 (6 bases). This CDR3 contains 14 residues. Germline V lookup: CDR1 SNHLY, CDR2 FYNNEI. Trimming shortened V by 6 bases and J by 5 bases, and 14 bases separated the two germline ends.

V is TRBV28 and J is TRBJ1-3, with D perhaps matching TRBD1 (6 bases). The CDR3 is 14 residues long. The germline V gene encodes CDR1 MDHEN and CDR2 SYDVKM. V lost 6 bases and J 5 bases, leaving 14 bases between the germline ends. CDR3 amino acids: CASRLTGYRNTIYF. CDR3 DNA: TGTGCCAGCAGATTAACAGGGTACAGAAACACCATATATTTT.

This chain joins TRBV7-8 and TRBJ2-7; a possible D gene is TRBD2 (5 bases). This CDR3 is 14 amino acids long. The V end was cut by 3 bases, the J end by 0 bases, with 9 bases between. In germline, CDR1 is SGHVS, CDR2 FQNEAQ. CDR3 sequence: CASSLMDSSYEQYF. The CDR3 region has the DNA TGTGCCAGCAGCTTGATGGACTCCTCCTACGAGCAGTACTTC.

V is TRBV4-1 and J is TRBJ2-1, with D perhaps matching TRBD2 (5 bases). V was cut by 0 bases and J by 0 bases, with 6 bases left in between. The germline gives CDR1 MGHRA, CDR2 YSYEKL. The CDR3 length is 15 residues. The chain's CDR3 is CASSQEGSSYNEQFF. The CDR3 region has the DNA TGCGCCAGCAGCCAAGAGGGGAGCTCCTACAATGAGCAGTTCTTC.

V usage is TRBV2 and J usage is TRBJ2-5; no definite D call. The CDR3 consists of 11 residues. Trimming took off 4 bases at V and 5 bases at J, with 5 bases between the two ends. Germline V gives CDR1 SNHLY, CDR2 FYNNEI. The CDR3 region is CASSGEETQYF. CDR3 DNA sequence: TGTGCCAGCAGTGGCGAGGAGACCCAGTACTTC.

The genes are TRBV5-5 and TRBJ2-3; D remains ambiguous. The germline gives CDR1 SGHKS, CDR2 YYEKEE (reference sequence). V lost 2 bases and J 2 bases, leaving 9 bases between the germline ends. This CDR3 is built from 14 residues. Here the CDR3 DNA reads TGTGCCAGCAGCTTTGGGCTTTACACAGATACGCAGTATTTT. Its translation is CASSFGLYTDTQYF.

The chain links TRBV30 to TRBJ1-5, with 7 positions matching TRBD1. The CDR3 extends over 14 amino acids. The germline gives CDR1 GTSNPN, CDR2 SVGIG (reference sequence). With V trimmed by 5 bases and J by 5 bases, 9 bases remained unmatched. The chain's CDR3 is CAWQTGSSDQPQHF. In DNA, the CDR3 is TGTGCCTGGCAGACAGGGAGCTCCGATCAGCCCCAGCATTTT.

The chain recombines TRBV21-1 with TRBJ2-2; the table's D call, TRBD1, was not checked against the DNA. TRBV21-1 is a recognized pseudogene. There are 16 residues in the CDR3. The CDR3 DNA sequence: TGTGCCAGCAGCAAACAGGGCCCAGGGAACACCGGGGAGCTGTTTTTT. This encodes CASSKQGPGNTGELFF.

The chain combines TRBV9 with TRBJ2-7; 8 positions agree with TRBD1. V lost 2 bases to trimming and J lost 6 bases; unmatched junction nucleotides: 7. The CDR3 is 14 residues long. Germline V lookup: CDR1 SGDLS, CDR2 YYNGEE. In nucleotides, the CDR3 is TGTGCCAGCAGCGTGAGCCCAGACAGGGGCGAGCAGTACTTC. Translated: CASSVSPDRGEQYF. The variable domain in full, completed from reference TRBV9 and TRBJ2-7, reads DSGVTQTPKHLITATGQRVTLRCSPRSGDLSVYWYQQSLDQGLQFLIQYYNGEERAKGNILERFSAQQFPDLHSELNLSSLELGDSALYFCASSVSPDRGEQYFGPGTRLTVT.